The sample holds a few counts of the clone carrying this T cell receptor beta chain. Antigen: not known. The junction does not match germline at one end; this may be a read error. There are 12 residues in the CDR3. The germline V gene has CDR1 MDHEN and CDR2 SYDVKM. The data derive from a study of T cell responses to AZD1222 COVID-19 vaccine. Turning to the study itself: Researchers grouped second doses given at about 4 or about 12 weeks into one pool.

This table comes from immunoSEQ multiplex PCR, and its TCRdb copy is limited to in-frame clones, with some not included. The sample carries 100,000 or so clones, nearly 95% recorded once. Broader study findings: Spike-specific TCR breadth and depth both grew after two AZD1222 doses. Baseline serostatus was positive in only six or seven AZD1222 recipients. White British ancestry dominated among donors, who included more females, and clonal diversity was possibly underestimated.

The V call is TRBV28, the J call TRBJ2-7; 8 nucleotides agree with TRBD1. The sequencing used peripheral blood, collected on day 0 of AZD1222 vaccination. This sequence originates from an adult in good health. The CDR3 spells CASSPVTGDELF. The CDR3 bases are TGTGCCAGCAGTCCCGTGACAGGGGATGAGCTCTTC.